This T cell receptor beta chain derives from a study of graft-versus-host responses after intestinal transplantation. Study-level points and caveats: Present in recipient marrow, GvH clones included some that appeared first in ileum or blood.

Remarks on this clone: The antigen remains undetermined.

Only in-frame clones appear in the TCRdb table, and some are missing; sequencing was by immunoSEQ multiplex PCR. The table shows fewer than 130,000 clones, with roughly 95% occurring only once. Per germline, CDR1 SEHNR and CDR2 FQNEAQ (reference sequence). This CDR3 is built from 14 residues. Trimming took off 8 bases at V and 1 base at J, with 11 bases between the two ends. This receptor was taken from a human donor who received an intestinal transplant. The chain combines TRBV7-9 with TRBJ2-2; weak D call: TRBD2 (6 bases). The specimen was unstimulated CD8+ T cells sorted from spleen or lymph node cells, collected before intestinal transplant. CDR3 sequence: CASGDSMNTGELFF. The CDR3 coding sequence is TGTGCCAGCGGGGACTCCATGAACACCGGGGAGCTGTTTTTT. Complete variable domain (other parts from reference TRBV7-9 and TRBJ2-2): DTGVSQNPRHKITKRGQNVTFRCDPISEHNRLYWYRQTLGQGPEFLTYFQNEAQLEKSRLLSDRFSAERPKGSFSTLEIQRTEQGDSAMYLCASGDSMNTGELFFGEGSRLTVL.